This is a list of T cell receptor beta chains from one sample in a study of beta chain features in type 1 diabetes. Libraries were prepared by immunoSEQ multiplex PCR; TCRdb keeps only in-frame clonotypes and omits some of them. The sample carries over 14,000 clones, around 76% recorded once. Input material: stem cell memory CD4+ T cells from blood. Source of these receptors: a woman in her late teens or twenties with type 1 diabetes. Each CDR3 is given without its conserved first and last residue. Each record gives: J gene, CDR3 length, D gene, V gene, clone size, CDR3 protein. D genes are given only for firm matches. Clone size is stated in some rows and not others, as once, few, many or a class when expanded.

>TRBJ1-5|12|NA|TRBV4-3|NA
ASSQDAGDQPQH
>TRBJ2-1|13|NA|TRBV19|NA
ASRPLAASYNEQF
>TRBJ2-1|12|NA|TRBV5-4|NA
ASTPRRGGNEQF
>TRBJ1-3|13|NA|TRBV28|NA
ASSPLTGFGNTIY
>TRBJ2-2|14|NA|TRBV10-2|few
ASRPVAASLTGELF
>TRBJ2-5|16|NA|TRBV5-1|NA
ASSPARLYRDRQETQY
>TRBJ2-1|14|TRBD1|TRBV5-5|NA
ASSPTGQRSYNEQF
>TRBJ2-1|15|TRBD2|TRBV6-7|once
ASRQNQITGGYNEQF
>TRBJ2-1|10|NA|TRBV7-2|few
ASSSGGWEQF
>TRBJ2-5|14|TRBD2|TRBV25-1|NA
ASSPSGSMEWETQY
>TRBJ2-5|11|NA|TRBV18|NA
ASSPGGVETQY
>TRBJ1-2|13|NA|TRBV5-1|few
ASSSSSRKLYGYT
>TRBJ1-4|12|TRBD1|TRBV19|NA
ASSMGQGWEKLF
>TRBJ1-2|14|TRBD1|TRBV2|NA
ASSPNPGQGSYGYT
>TRBJ2-1|15|TRBD2|TRBV27|NA
ASSLSRWLAEYNEQF
>TRBJ2-2|13|NA|TRBV18|NA
ASSRIFADTGELF
>TRBJ2-7|17|NA|TRBV7-6|NA
ASSLTPVSIPKHSYEQY
>TRBJ1-1|15|NA|TRBV18|NA
ASSPNSGTSLGSGAF
>TRBJ2-1|13|TRBD1|TRBV13|once
ASSSLGQGYNEQF
>TRBJ2-1|13|TRBD2|TRBV4-1|NA
ASSPREALGDEQF
>TRBJ2-3|11|TRBD2|TRBV28|NA
ASSLWGGNTQY
>TRBJ2-5|12|TRBD2|TRBV25-1|NA
ASRTSGSSETQY
>TRBJ1-5|13|NA|TRBV2|NA
ASNLGRASNQPQH
>TRBJ1-2|11|NA|TRBV2|NA
ASSEGGQGFSP
>TRBJ2-5|11|TRBD1|TRBV5-1|NA
ASSTTGGETQY
>TRBJ2-2|9|NA|TRBV6-1|NA
ASLGDGELF
>TRBJ2-2|14|NA|TRBV5-1|few
ASSWAGLEVTGELF
>TRBJ2-7|13|NA|TRBV28|few
ASRPGGPTVYEQY
>TRBJ2-3|15|NA|TRBV21-1|NA
ASSPGGDWRLTDTQY
>TRBJ2-2|14|NA|TRBV5-6|NA
ASSLPTPLVTGELF
>TRBJ1-1|15|NA|TRBV28|once
ASSFPRAPTLNTEAF
>TRBJ2-1|10|NA|TRBV7-2|NA
ASSFRVNEQF
>TRBJ2-1|15|TRBD2|TRBV18|once
ASSWGTGTSGYNEQF
>TRBJ1-5|12|TRBD1|TRBV7-2|NA
ASSSGTGNQPQH
>TRBJ2-6|12|NA|TRBV10-1|NA
ASSAGAGANVLT
>TRBJ1-1|14|TRBD1|TRBV19|NA
ASSGRTGVDGTEAF
>TRBJ2-1|13|NA|TRBV11-2|NA
ASSLGAGSYNEQF
>TRBJ2-5|12|TRBD1|TRBV30|NA
AWGGTGGRETQY